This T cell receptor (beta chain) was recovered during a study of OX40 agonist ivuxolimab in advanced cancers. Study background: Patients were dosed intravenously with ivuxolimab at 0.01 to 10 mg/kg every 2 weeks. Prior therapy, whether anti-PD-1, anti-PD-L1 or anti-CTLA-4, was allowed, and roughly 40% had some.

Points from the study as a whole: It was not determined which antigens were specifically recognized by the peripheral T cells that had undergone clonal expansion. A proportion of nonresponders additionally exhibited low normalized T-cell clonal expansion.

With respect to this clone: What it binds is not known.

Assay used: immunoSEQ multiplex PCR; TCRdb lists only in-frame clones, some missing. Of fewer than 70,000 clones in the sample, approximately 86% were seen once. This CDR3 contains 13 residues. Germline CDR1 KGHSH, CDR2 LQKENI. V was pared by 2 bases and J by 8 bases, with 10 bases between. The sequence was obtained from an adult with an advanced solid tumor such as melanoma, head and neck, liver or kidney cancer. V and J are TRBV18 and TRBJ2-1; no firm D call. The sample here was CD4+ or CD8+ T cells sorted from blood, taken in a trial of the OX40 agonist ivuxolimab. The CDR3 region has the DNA TGTGCCAGCTCACCAGGGATTGCGGATGAGCAGTTCTTC. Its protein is CASSPGIADEQFF.